The clone carrying this T cell receptor (beta chain) was found many times. Antigen unknown. The data derive from a study of blood T cells in healthy people across ages. Broader study findings: Leaving the PBMCs unsorted stopped any conclusive comparison of naive versus antigen-experienced cells. A strong correlation was seen between TCR beta diversity and naive T cell percentage.

Each donor had roughly 10 milliliters of peripheral blood drawn. The second PCR ran about 6 to 12 cycles with a sample-barcoded 5' primer and J-beta primers. All samples gave at least 2.5 million CDR3-containing paired-end reads. TCRdb reprocessed the 5' RACE reads via MiXCR and lists one record per CDR3 protein. The table has 590,000 or so distinct CDR3 sequences, approximately 30% seen once; the top ten hold approximately 14%. This receptor was obtained from an elderly woman in good health. Sequenced sample: blood.

As DNA, the CDR3 is TGTGCCAGCAGCCGGTATACAGGGACCAATGAGCAGTTCTTC. It translates to CASSRYTGTNEQFF. The chain combines TRBV7-9 with TRBJ2-1; TRBD1 is a possible D gene (6 bases). Deletions cut 5 bases from V and 6 bases from J, with 14 bases between. This CDR3 is built from 14 residues. The germline CDR1 and CDR2 sequences are SEHNR and FQNEAQ (reference sequence).